Below, 26 T cell receptor beta chains from the same sample are listed, as sequenced in a study of a mutant IDH1 vaccine in newly diagnosed glioma. The time point denotes: baseline, week 1 (first vaccination visit). Treatment: pre-vaccination baseline after standard-of-care therapy. The assay was immunoSEQ multiplex PCR, and TCRdb's table has in-frame clones only and misses some. The data show about 96,000 clones, over 75% seen once. The specimen was PBMCs, collected from a glioma patient treated with radiotherapy, temozolomide or both. Receptor source: a man aged 35 to 55 with glioma.

The chain carries TRBV11-2 and TRBJ2-3, with TRBD1 matching 9 bases. The trim removed 6 bases at V and 3 bases at J, leaving 16 bases unmatched. This CDR3 is 18 amino acids long. CDR1 is SGHAT, CDR2 FQNNGV, per germline. Written as DNA, the CDR3 is TGTGCCAGCAGACCTACGTCCGGGACAGGGTGGGGGACAGATACGCAGTATTTT. This encodes CASRPTSGTGWGTDTQYF. Variable domain in full (rest from reference TRBV11-2 and TRBJ2-3): EAGVAQSPRYKIIEKRQSVAFWCNPISGHATLYWYQQILGQGPKLLIQFQNNGVVDDSQLPKDRFSAERLKGVDSTLKIQPAKLEDSAVYLCASRPTSGTGWGTDTQYFGPGTRLTVL.

This rearrangement joins TRBV4-2 to TRBJ2-3; possibly TRBD1 or TRBD2 for D (6 bases each). CDR1 and CDR2 (germline): LGHNA, YNFKEQ. V shed 2 bases and J shed 4 bases, with 19 bases lying between them. This CDR3 contains 17 residues. This CDR3 reads CASSQTGGLSWPDTQYF. The CDR3 DNA sequence: TGTGCCAGCAGCCAAACCGGGGGCCTCTCTTGGCCAGATACGCAGTATTTT.

The V and J genes are TRBV5-1 and TRBJ2-5; D might be TRBD1 (5 bases). Trimming pared 0 bases from V and 0 bases from J, leaving 9 bases between. The CDR3 is 15 amino acids. Germline values: CDR1 SGHRS, CDR2 YFSETQ. For the CDR3, the DNA is TGCGCCAGCAGCTTGGGGGCAGGGCACCAAGAGACCCAGTACTTC. This codes for CASSLGAGHQETQYF.

This sequence joins TRBV9 and TRBJ2-7; 10 bases are shared with TRBD2. CDR3 length: 15 amino acids. V dropped 0 bases and J dropped 6; count of bases not matched to a gene: 6. CDR1 SGDLS and CDR2 YYNGEE come from the germline V gene. The CDR3 spells CASSVGASGSGEQYF. In DNA, the CDR3 is TGTGCCAGCAGCGTAGGAGCTAGCGGGAGCGGCGAGCAGTACTTC.

This clone has just one count. One end of the junction does not line up with germline, which may come from a read error. The sample contains more than one DNA sequence encoding this CDR3. The V call is TRBV6-1, the J call TRBJ2-2; D may correspond to TRBD1 or TRBD2 (5 bases each). This CDR3 is built from 16 residues. Germline V CDR1 and CDR2: MNHNS, SASEGT. The CDR3 region is CASSETRGSFTGELFF. The CDR3 bases are TGTGCCAGCAGTGAAACGAGGGGTTCATTCACCGGGGAGCTGTTTTTC.

The chain recombines TRBV6-1 with TRBJ2-7; D remains ambiguous. The V gene lost 5 bases and the J gene lost 4 bases, with 6 bases spanning the gap. Germline V gene data show CDR1 as MNHNS and CDR2 as SASEGT. This CDR3 has 11 residues. The CDR3 region is CASSYLYEQYF. Written as DNA, the CDR3 is TGTGCCAGCAGTTACCTGTACGAGCAGTACTTC.

The V gene is TRBV5-4, the J gene TRBJ2-1; no definite D call. V lost 5 bases, J lost 5 bases, and 11 bases lay in between. Germline V CDR1 and CDR2: SGHNT, YYREEE (reference sequence). The CDR3 length is 13 residues. CDR3 in DNA: TGTGCCAGCAGTTTAGACCGACACAATGAGCAGTTCTTC. It is translated as CASSLDRHNEQFF.

The rearrangement joins TRBV27 to TRBJ1-1; a weak D match, TRBD1 (6 bases). Germline V gene sequence: CDR1 MNHEY, CDR2 SMNVEV (reference sequence). The V end was cut by 2 bases, the J end by 5 bases, with 12 bases between. The CDR3 sequence is 14 residues long. CDR3 nucleotide sequence: TGTGCCAGCAGTTTACTACAGGGCCAGACTGAAGCTTTCTTT. It is translated as CASSLLQGQTEAFF.

This clone showed up just a few times. This chain links TRBV4-3 with TRBJ1-1; 10 bases agree with TRBD1. J gave up 4 bases and V 2 bases, and 4 bases lay outside the gene matches. The CDR3 loop spans 15 amino acids. Germline V gene sequence: CDR1 LGHNA, CDR2 YSLEER. The CDR3 nucleotides are TGCGCCAGCAGCCAAAGGGGACAGGGGATCACTGAAGCTTTCTTT. Translated: CASSQRGQGITEAFF.

The V and J genes are TRBV28 and TRBJ1-5; the D is unclear. Germline loops: CDR1 MDHEN, CDR2 SYDVKM. This CDR3 comprises 11 residues. Trimming removed 6 bases from V and 5 bases from J, with 5 bases in between. CDR3 coding DNA: TGTGCCAGCAGCTCGGATCAGCCCCAGCATTTT. Encoded protein: CASSSDQPQHF.

The sample holds a few counts of this clone. The V and J genes are TRBV4-3 and TRBJ1-2, with D possibly matching TRBD1 (6 bases). The germline V and J ends were trimmed by 4 bases and 4 bases, with 22 bases remaining between them. Germline V gene lookup returns CDR1 LGHNA and CDR2 YSLEER. The CDR3 extends over 17 amino acids. As DNA, the CDR3 is TGCGCCAGCAGCCCACGATTAGGGGGGCAGTGGGGCTATGGCTACACCTTC. Protein product: CASSPRLGGQWGYGYTF.

The chain couples TRBV9 to TRBJ2-4; D is possibly TRBD2 (6 bases). The CDR3 has 17 residues. Germline loops: CDR1 SGDLS, CDR2 YYNGEE. V was clipped by 4 bases and J by 0 bases, with 17 bases between them. The CDR3 nucleotides read TGTGCCAGCAGCTCCAGTGGAGGGAGTGCAGCCAAAAACATTCAGTACTTC. This encodes CASSSSGGSAAKNIQYF.

Here the CDR3 reads CASSEVQGAFPRGYTF. DNA of the CDR3: TGTGCCAGCAGTGAAGTACAGGGGGCCTTTCCTAGGGGCTACACCTTC. This rearrangement joins TRBV2 to TRBJ1-2; TRBD1 matches 9 bases. Germline V gene lookup returns CDR1 SNHLY and CDR2 FYNNEI. The junction had 11 bases not matched to a gene; V was cut back by 1 base and J by 8 bases. The CDR3 has 16 residues.

This rearrangement joins TRBV6-1 to TRBJ1-6; D is ambiguous. The CDR3 sequence is 12 residues long. V was trimmed by 8 bases and J by 6 bases, leaving 8 bases between them. The germline CDR1 and CDR2 sequences are MNHNS and SASEGT. The CDR3 nucleotides are TGTGCCAGCGAACCCCTTAATTCACCCCTCCACTTT. It translates to CASEPLNSPLHF.

The chain joins TRBV4-2 to TRBJ2-7; D not certain. Germline V gives CDR1 LGHNA, CDR2 YNFKEQ. CDR3 length: 14 residues. V was cut by 0 bases and J by 0 bases, with 6 bases left in between. The CDR3 spells CASSQDGYSYEQYF. The CDR3 DNA is TGTGCCAGCAGCCAAGACGGGTACTCCTACGAGCAGTACTTC.

The chain employs TRBV6-5 and TRBJ2-7, with D possibly being TRBD2 (5 bases). This CDR3 comprises 12 residues. Looked up from germline, CDR1 is MNHEY and CDR2 is SVGAGI. Between the trimmed V and J ends, which lost 6 bases and 4 bases, there was a span of 10 bases. CDR3 loop: CASRGDWYEQYF. In DNA form, the CDR3 reads TGTGCCAGCAGGGGAGATTGGTACGAGCAGTACTTC.

The chain uses TRBV7-8 and TRBJ2-6; D gene uncertain. CDR3 size: 15 residues. The V and J ends lost 5 bases and 0 bases respectively, with 8 bases between them. From germline, CDR1 is SGHVS and CDR2 FQNEAQ. Here the CDR3 reads CASSHVGSGANVLTF. The DNA of the CDR3 is TGTGCCAGCAGCCACGTGGGCTCTGGGGCCAACGTCCTGACTTTC.

The rearrangement joins TRBV18 to TRBJ1-1, with D unresolved. The CDR3 is made up of 15 amino acids. With 3 bases removed from V and 1 base from J, the gap between germline ends came to 12 bases. Germline V gene sequence: CDR1 KGHSH, CDR2 LQKENI. The CDR3 region has the DNA TGTGCCAGCTCACCGGGGTGGGCGGGGAACACTGAAGCTTTCTTT. Translation gives CASSPGWAGNTEAFF.

V gene TRBV30 combines with J gene TRBJ1-1; the match to TRBD1 covers 7 bases. The length of the CDR3 is 16 residues. With V trimmed by 7 bases and J by 4 bases, 18 bases remained unmatched. Per the germline V gene, CDR1 is GTSNPN and CDR2 is SVGIG (reference sequence). Here the CDR3 DNA reads TGTGCCTTCTCCTACAGGGACAGCTGGGTGGGCACTGAAGCTTTCTTT. Its protein product is CAFSYRDSWVGTEAFF.

The chain joins TRBV30 to TRBJ2-3, with a weak D call TRBD1 (6 bases). In germline, CDR1 is GTSNPN, CDR2 SVGIG (reference sequence). The CDR3 consists of 13 residues. With 2 bases removed from V and 6 bases from J, the gap between germline ends came to 12 bases. The CDR3 coding sequence is TGTGCCTGGAGTCAGGGGCCCCTCGATACGCAGTATTTT. This sequence encodes CAWSQGPLDTQYF.

V is TRBV7-9 and J is TRBJ2-7; D may be TRBD1 or TRBD2 (5 bases each). Deletions cut 5 bases from V and 3 bases from J, with 17 bases between. Germline assignment: CDR1 SEHNR and CDR2 FQNEAQ (reference sequence). The CDR3 contains 15 residues. This chain's CDR3 is CASSQVGGMGYEQYF. The CDR3 nucleotides are TGTGCCAGCAGCCAGGTTGGGGGTATGGGCTACGAGCAGTACTTC. Complete variable domain (other parts from reference TRBV7-9 and TRBJ2-7): DTGVSQNPRHKITKRGQNVTFRCDPISEHNRLYWYRQTLGQGPEFLTYFQNEAQLEKSRLLSDRFSAERPKGSFSTLEIQRTEQGDSAMYLCASSQVGGMGYEQYFGPGTRLTVT.

The chain joins TRBV11-1 to TRBJ2-7; perhaps TRBD1 as D (6 bases). The CDR3 is 11 residues long. The germline V and J ends were trimmed by 5 bases and 7 bases, with 9 bases remaining between them. CDR1 is SGHAT and CDR2 is FQDESV in the germline V gene (reference sequence). CDR3 bases: TGTGCCAGCAGCAAAACAGGGGAGCAGTACTTC. The encoded protein is CASSKTGEQYF.

The chain couples TRBV5-4 to TRBJ1-2, with 12 bases identical to TRBD1. The CDR3 contains 18 residues. Germline CDR1 SGHNT, CDR2 YYREEE (reference sequence). After removal of 4 bases from V and 5 bases from J, the junction contained 15 bases not matched to a gene. The DNA of the CDR3 is TGTGCCAGCAGCCCCTTAGGGGGGACAGGGGGCGCAGGTTATGGCTACACCTTC. Translation: CASSPLGGTGGAGYGYTF.

The chain carries TRBV5-4 and TRBJ2-3; D is uncertain. Germline-derived CDR1 and CDR2 are SGHNT and YYREEE (reference sequence). There are 11 residues in the CDR3. V was clipped by 6 bases and J by 3 bases, with 5 bases between them. CDR3 bases: TGTGCCAGCACCGGGACAGATACGCAGTATTTT. Its protein product is CASTGTDTQYF.

This chain uses TRBV27 with TRBJ1-2, with no clear D. V was trimmed by 2 bases and J by 5 bases, leaving 15 bases between them. The CDR3 consists of 15 residues. CDR1 and CDR2 from the germline V gene are MNHEY and SMNVEV (reference sequence). In DNA, the CDR3 is TGTGCCAGCAGTTTAGACCACTCGGCAAAGTATGGCTACACCTTC. It specifies CASSLDHSAKYGYTF.

This clone was detected only a few times. V usage is TRBV2 and J usage is TRBJ1-2, with 9 bases matching TRBD1. CDR1 is SNHLY, CDR2 FYNNEI, per germline. This CDR3 comprises 15 residues. The J segment lost 6 bases and the V segment lost 5 bases, leaving 10 bases of the junction unmatched. CDR3 loop: CASSPTGGLLDGYTF. DNA of the CDR3: TGTGCCAGCAGTCCGACAGGGGGACTACTTGATGGCTACACCTTC.